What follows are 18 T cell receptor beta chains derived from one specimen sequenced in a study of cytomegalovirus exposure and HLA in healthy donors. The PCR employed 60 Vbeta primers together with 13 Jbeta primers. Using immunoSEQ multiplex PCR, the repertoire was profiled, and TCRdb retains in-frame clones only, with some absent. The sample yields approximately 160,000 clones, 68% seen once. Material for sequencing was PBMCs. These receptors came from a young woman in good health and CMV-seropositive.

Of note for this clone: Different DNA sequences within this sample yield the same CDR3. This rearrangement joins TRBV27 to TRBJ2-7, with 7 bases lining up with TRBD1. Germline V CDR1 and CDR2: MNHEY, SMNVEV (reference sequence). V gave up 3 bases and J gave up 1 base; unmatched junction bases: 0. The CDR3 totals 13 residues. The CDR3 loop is CASSLGQSYEQYF. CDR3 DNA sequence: TGTGCCAGCAGTTTGGGACAGTCCTACGAGCAGTACTTC.

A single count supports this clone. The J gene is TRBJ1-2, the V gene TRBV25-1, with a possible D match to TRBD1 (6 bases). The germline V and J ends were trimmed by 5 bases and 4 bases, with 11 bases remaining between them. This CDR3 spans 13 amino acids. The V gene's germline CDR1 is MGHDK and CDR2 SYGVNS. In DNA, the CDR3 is TGTGCCAGCAGTTGGGCAGGGGCCTATGGCTACACCTTC. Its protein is CASSWAGAYGYTF.

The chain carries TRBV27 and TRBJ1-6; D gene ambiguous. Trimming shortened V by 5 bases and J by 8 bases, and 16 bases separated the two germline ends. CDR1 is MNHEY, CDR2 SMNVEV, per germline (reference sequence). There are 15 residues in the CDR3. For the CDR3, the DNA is TGTGCCAGCAGTCTCTTAACCCCCGGAGATTCACCCCTCCACTTT. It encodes CASSLLTPGDSPLHF.

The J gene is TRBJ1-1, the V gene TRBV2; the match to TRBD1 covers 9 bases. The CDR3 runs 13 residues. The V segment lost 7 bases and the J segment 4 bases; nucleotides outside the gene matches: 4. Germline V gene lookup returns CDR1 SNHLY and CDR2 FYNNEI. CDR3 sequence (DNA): TGTGCCAGCACGGGACAGGGCAGCACTGAAGCTTTCTTT. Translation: CASTGQGSTEAFF.

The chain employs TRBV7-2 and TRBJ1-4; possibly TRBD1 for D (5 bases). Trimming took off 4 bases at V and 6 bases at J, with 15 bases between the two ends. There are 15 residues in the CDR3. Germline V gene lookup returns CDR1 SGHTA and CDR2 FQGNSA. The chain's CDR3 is CASSSWFAGDEKLFF. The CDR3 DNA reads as TGTGCCAGCAGCTCTTGGTTCGCGGGGGATGAAAAACTGTTTTTT.

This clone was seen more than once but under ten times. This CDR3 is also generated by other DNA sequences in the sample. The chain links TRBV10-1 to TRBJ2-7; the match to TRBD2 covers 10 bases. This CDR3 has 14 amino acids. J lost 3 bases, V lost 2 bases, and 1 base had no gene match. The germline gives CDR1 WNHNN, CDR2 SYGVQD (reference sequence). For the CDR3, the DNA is TGCGCCAGCAGTGAGAGGACTAGCGGCTACGAGCAGTACTTC. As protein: CASSERTSGYEQYF.

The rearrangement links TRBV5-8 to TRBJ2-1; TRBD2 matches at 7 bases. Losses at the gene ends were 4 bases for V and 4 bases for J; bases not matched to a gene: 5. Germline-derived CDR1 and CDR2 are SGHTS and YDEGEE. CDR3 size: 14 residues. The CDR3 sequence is CASSAGGRYNEQFF. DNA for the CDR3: TGTGCCAGCAGCGCCGGGGGGAGATACAATGAGCAGTTCTTC.

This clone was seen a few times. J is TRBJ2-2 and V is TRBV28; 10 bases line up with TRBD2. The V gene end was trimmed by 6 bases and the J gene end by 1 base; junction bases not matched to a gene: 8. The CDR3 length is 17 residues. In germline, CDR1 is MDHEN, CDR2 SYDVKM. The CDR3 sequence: CASSYLGLAENTGELFF. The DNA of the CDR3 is TGTGCCAGCAGCTACCTAGGACTAGCGGAGAACACCGGGGAGCTGTTTTTT. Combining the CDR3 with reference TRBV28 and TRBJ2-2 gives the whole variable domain DVKVTQSSRYLVKRTGEKVFLECVQDMDHENMFWYRQDPGLGLRLIYFSYDVKMKEKGDIPEGYSVSREKKERFSLILESASTNQTSMYLCASSYLGLAENTGELFFGEGSRLTVL.

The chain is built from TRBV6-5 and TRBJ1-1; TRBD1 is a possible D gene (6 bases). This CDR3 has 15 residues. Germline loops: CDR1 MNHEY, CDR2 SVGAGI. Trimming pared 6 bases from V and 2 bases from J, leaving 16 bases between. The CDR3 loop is CASSFTGTTNTEAFF. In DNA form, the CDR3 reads TGTGCCAGCAGCTTTACCGGGACAACCAACACTGAAGCTTTCTTT.

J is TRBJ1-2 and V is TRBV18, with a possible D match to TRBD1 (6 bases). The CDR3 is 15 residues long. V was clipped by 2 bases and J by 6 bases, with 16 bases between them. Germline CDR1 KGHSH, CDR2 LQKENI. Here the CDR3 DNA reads TGTGCCAGCTCACCATGGGAAGGACAGACGAATGGCTACACCTTC. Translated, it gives CASSPWEGQTNGYTF.

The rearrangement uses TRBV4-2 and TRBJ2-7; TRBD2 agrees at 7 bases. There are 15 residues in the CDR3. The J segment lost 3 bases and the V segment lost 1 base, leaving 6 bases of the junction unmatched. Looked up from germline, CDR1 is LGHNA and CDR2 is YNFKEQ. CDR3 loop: CASSQGEGRIYEQYF. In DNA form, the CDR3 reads TGTGCCAGCAGCCAAGGGGAGGGGAGAATCTACGAGCAGTACTTC.

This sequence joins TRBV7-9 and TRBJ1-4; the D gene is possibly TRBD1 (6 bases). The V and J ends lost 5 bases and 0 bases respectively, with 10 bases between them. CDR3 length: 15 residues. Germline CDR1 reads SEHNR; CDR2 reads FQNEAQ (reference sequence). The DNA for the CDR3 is TGTGCCAGCAGCATCGGACAGACAACTAATGAAAAACTGTTTTTT. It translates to CASSIGQTTNEKLFF.

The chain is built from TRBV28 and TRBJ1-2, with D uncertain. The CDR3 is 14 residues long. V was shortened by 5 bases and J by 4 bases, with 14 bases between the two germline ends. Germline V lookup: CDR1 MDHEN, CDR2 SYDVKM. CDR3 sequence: CASSSPDTSYGYTF. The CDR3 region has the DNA TGTGCCAGCAGTAGTCCTGACACCAGCTATGGCTACACCTTC.

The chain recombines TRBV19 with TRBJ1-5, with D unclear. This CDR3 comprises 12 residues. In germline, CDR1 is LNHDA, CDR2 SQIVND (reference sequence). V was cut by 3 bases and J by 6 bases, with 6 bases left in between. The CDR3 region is CASSMGSQPQHF. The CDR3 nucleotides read TGTGCCAGTAGTATGGGGAGTCAGCCCCAGCATTTT. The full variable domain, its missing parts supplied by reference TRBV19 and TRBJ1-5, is DGGITQSPKYLFRKEGQNVTLSCEQNLNHDAMYWYRQDPGQGLRLIYYSQIVNDFQKGDIAEGYSVSREKKESFPLTVTSAQKNPTAFYLCASSMGSQPQHFGDGTRLSIL.

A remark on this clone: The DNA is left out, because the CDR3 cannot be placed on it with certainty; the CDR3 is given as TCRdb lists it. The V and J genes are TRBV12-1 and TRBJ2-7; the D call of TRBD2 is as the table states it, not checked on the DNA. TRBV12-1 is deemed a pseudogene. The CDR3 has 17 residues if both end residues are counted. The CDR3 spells CASTSFGVGTSIYEQYF.

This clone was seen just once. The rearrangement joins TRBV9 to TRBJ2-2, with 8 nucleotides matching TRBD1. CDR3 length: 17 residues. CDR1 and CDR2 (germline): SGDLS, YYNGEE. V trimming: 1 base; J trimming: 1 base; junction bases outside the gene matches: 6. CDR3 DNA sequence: TGTGCCAGCAGCGTATCCGGCGGGACAGGGAACACCGGGGAGCTGTTTTTT. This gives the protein CASSVSGGTGNTGELFF.

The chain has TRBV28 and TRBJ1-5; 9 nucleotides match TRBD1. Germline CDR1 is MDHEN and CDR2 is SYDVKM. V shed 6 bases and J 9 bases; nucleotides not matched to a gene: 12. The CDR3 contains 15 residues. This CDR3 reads CASSFIQGAPRPQHF. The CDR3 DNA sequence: TGTGCCAGCAGCTTTATACAGGGGGCCCCGAGGCCCCAGCATTTT.

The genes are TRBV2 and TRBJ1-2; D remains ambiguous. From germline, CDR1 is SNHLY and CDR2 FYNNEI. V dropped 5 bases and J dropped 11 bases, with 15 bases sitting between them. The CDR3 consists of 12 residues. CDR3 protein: CASSLSGLEYTF. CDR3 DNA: TGTGCCAGCAGTCTATCGGGATTGGAATACACCTTC.